This T cell receptor (beta chain) stems from a study of T cells in Graves' hyperthyroidism and ophthalmopathy. The study, taken as a whole, reports: Most expanded thyroid clonotypes above 0.001 recurred in blood.

Germline V gene data show CDR1 as LGHNA and CDR2 as YNFKEQ. The CDR3 is 15 residues long. V was pared by 0 bases and J by 3 bases, with 8 bases between. Participants, patients aged 18 to 65, had newly diagnosed hyperthyroidism with a duration under 2 months. Notes on this clonotype: No antigen is known for it.

From RNA transcripts, TCR beta CDR3 regions were amplified. Researchers ran a first-round RT-PCR on the TCR CDR3 using the HTBI primer set. TCRdb itself ran the multiplex PCR reads through MiXCR, one entry per CDR3 protein. Of approximately 410,000 distinct CDR3 sequences listed, roughly 13% are singletons. The sequence was obtained from a woman aged 18-29 years with Graves' hyperthyroidism. Sequences were obtained from blood. The V call is TRBV4-2, the J call TRBJ2-2; D possibly corresponds to TRBD1 (5 bases). The CDR3, as DNA: TGTGCCAGCAGCCAAGATATGGGGCACACCGGGGAGCTGTTTTTT. Its translation: CASSQDMGHTGELFF.